Sequencing of this TCR beta chain was carried out in a study of shared clonotypes between healthy human individuals. About the research overall: Used for every donor were three CD4 naive, three CD4 memory, two CD8 naive and one CD8 memory plate. Study-level points and caveats: Among a handful of donors, about 5% of naive CD4 clonotypes were found in common. Although depth was large, rarefaction showed that sequencing of the sorted subsets was incomplete.

This table comes from immunoSEQ multiplex PCR, and its TCRdb copy is limited to in-frame clones, with some not included. The data hold some 2,000,000 clones, with over 85% observed a single time. CDR1 and CDR2 from the germline V gene are SSHAT and FNYEAQ (reference sequence). The CDR3 totals 14 residues. Donors, healthy HIV-negative adults, lacked recent acute infections or vaccinations. In the case of this clone: The antigen remains unidentified. The junction departs from germline at one end; a sequencing error may be responsible.

The TCR was taken from a man younger than 35 in good health. This chain links TRBV7-7 with TRBJ2-7; TRBD2 might be the D (6 bases). The sample consisted of naive CD4+ T cells sorted from blood. The subset: CD45RA+ positively selected. The CDR3 DNA is TGTGCTAGCAGCTTAGATATATCCGGAGGGGAGCAGTACTTC. Protein: CASSLDISGGEQYF.